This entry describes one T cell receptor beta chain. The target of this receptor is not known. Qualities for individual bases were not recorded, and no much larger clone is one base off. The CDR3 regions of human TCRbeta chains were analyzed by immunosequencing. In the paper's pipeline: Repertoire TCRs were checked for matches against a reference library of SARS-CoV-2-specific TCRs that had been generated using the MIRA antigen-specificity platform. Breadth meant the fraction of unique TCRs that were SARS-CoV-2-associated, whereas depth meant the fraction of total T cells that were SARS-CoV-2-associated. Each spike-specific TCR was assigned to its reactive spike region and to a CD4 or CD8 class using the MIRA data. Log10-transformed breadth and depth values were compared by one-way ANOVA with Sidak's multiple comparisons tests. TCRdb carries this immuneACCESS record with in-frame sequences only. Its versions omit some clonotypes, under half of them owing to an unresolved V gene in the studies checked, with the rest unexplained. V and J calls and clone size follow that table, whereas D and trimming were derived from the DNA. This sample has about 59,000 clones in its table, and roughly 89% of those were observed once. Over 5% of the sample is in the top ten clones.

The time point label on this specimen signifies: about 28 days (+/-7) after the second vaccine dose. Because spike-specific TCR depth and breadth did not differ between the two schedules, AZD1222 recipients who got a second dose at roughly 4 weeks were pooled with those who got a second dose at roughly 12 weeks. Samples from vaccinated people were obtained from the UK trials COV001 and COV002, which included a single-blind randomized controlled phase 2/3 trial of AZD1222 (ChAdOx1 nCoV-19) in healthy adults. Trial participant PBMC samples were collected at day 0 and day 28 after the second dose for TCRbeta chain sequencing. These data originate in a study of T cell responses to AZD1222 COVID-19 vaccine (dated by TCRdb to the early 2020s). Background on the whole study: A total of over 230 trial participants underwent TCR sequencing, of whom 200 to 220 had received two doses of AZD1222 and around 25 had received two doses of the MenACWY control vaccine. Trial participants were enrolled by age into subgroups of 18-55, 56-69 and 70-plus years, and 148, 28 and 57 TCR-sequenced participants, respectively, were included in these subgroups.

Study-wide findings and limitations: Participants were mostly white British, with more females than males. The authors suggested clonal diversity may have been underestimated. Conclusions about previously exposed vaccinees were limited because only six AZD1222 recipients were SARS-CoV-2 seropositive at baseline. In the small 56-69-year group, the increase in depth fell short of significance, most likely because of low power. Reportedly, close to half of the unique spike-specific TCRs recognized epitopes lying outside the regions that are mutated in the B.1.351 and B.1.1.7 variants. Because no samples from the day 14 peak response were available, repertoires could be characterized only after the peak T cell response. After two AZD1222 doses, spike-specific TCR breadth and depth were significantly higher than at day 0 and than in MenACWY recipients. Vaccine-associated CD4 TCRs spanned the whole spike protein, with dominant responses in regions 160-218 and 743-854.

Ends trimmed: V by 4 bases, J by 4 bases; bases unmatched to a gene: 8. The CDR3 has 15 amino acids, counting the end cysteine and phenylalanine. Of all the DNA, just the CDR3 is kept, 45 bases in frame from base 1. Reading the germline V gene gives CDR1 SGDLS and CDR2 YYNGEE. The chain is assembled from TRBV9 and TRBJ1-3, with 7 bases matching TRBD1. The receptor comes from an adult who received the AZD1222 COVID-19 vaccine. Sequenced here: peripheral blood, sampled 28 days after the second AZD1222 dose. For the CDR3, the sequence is CASSPSGGRGNTIYF. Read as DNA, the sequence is TGTGCCAGCAGCCCTTCAGGGGGGCGAGGAAACACCATATATTTT.